This TCR beta chain was identified during a study of identical twins. The V end lost 8 bases, the J end lost 5 bases, and 9 bases lay between the germline ends. The germline gives CDR1 MDHEN, CDR2 SYDVKM. This CDR3 is built from 11 residues. After template switching added a universal primer site, the resulting cDNA carried unique molecular identifiers. TCRdb re-derived calls from the 5' RACE reads in MiXCR, one entry per CDR3 protein. The profile shows about 1.7 million distinct CDR3 sequences, less than 35% of them singletons. Sequencing was done on a sample of cord blood. This sequence originates from a newborn girl in good health. V usage is TRBV28 and J usage is TRBJ2-5; maybe TRBD2 (5 bases). The CDR3 coding sequence is TGTGCCAGCCTGGGAGTGGAGACCCAGTACTTC. This gives the protein CASLGVETQYF.